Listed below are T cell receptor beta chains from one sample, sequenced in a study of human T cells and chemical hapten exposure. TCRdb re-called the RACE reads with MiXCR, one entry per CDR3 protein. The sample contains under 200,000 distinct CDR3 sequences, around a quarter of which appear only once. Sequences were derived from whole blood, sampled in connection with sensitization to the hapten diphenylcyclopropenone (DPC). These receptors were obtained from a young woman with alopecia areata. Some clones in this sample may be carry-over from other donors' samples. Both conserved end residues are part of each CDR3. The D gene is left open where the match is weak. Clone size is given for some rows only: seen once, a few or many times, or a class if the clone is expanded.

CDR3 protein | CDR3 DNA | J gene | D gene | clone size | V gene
CASSSGTSGIFSYNEQFF | TGTGCCAGCAGCTCCGGGACTAGCGGGATCTTCTCCTACAATGAGCAGTTCTTC | TRBJ2-1 | TRBD2 | NA | TRBV7-9
CSASGGTPGTQYF | TGCAGTGCAAGCGGGGGGACTCCCGGGACCCAGTACTTC | TRBJ2-5 | TRBD2 | few | TRBV20-1
CAISQGVSSTDTQYF | TGTGCCATCAGTCAAGGGGTCTCCTCCACAGATACGCAGTATTTT | TRBJ2-3 | NA | NA | TRBV10-3
CASSPQWLAGVRGEQFF | TGCGCCAGCAGCCCCCAATGGCTAGCGGGGGTTCGGGGGGAGCAGTTCTTC | TRBJ2-1 | TRBD2 | few | TRBV4-3
CASSQGQGAGEQYF | TGCGCCAGCAGCCAAGGCCAAGGGGCGGGAGAGCAGTACTTC | TRBJ2-7 | NA | NA | TRBV4-3
CASSSRTGVDQPQHF | TGTGCCAGCAGCTCCCGGACAGGGGTTGATCAGCCCCAGCATTTT | TRBJ1-5 | TRBD1 | few | TRBV7-2
CASSLASYNEQFF | TGTGCCAGCAGCTTAGCGTCCTACAATGAGCAGTTCTTC | TRBJ2-1 | NA | NA | TRBV7-9
CASSPTGGSYEQYF | TGTGCCAGCAGTCCCACAGGGGGCTCCTACGAGCAGTACTTC | TRBJ2-7 | TRBD1 | few | TRBV9
CAISGSGSSYNEQFF | TGTGCCATCAGTGGTAGCGGGAGCTCCTACAATGAGCAGTTCTTC | TRBJ2-1 | TRBD2 | NA | TRBV10-3
CASTPRDRPNDEQFF | TGTGCCAGCACCCCCCGGGACAGGCCAAACGATGAGCAGTTCTTC | TRBJ2-1 | TRBD1 | NA | TRBV7-2
CASSGTWGGYTF | TGCGCCAGCAGTGGAACGTGGGGGGGCTACACCTTC | TRBJ1-2 | NA | NA | TRBV10-2
CASSQGQGTYNSPLHF | TGCGCCAGCAGCCAAGGACAGGGGACCTATAATTCACCCCTCCACTTT | TRBJ1-6 | TRBD1 | few | TRBV4-1
CAISRDRSSYEQYF | TGTGCCATCAGCCGGGACAGAAGCTCCTACGAGCAGTACTTC | TRBJ2-7 | TRBD1 | many | TRBV10-3
CSASERENTGELFF | TGCAGTGCTAGTGAGCGGGAGAACACCGGGGAGCTGTTTTTT | TRBJ2-2 | TRBD2 | NA | TRBV20-1
CARDSGSVSNEQFF | TGCGCCAGGGATAGCGGGAGCGTCTCGAATGAGCAGTTCTTC | TRBJ2-1 | TRBD2 | few | TRBV10-1
CASRDPLGSNQPQHF | TGTGCCAGCAGGGACCCGTTGGGTAGCAATCAGCCCCAGCATTTT | TRBJ1-5 | NA | few | TRBV6-2/TRBV6-3
CASSSPGQGLYNEQFF | TGTGCCAGCAGCTCTCCCGGACAGGGGCTCTACAATGAGCAGTTCTTC | TRBJ2-1 | TRBD1 | few | TRBV7-9
CASSSLAGGGTDTQYF | TGTGCCAGCAGCTCTCTAGCGGGAGGGGGCACAGATACGCAGTATTTT | TRBJ2-3 | TRBD2 | few | TRBV7-2
CASSLLGLYTF | TGTGCCAGCAGCTTATTAGGCCTCTACACCTTC | TRBJ1-2 | NA | NA | TRBV7-2
CASRLMWDTNYGYTF | TGCGCCAGCAGGCTCATGTGGGACACCAACTATGGCTACACCTTC | TRBJ1-2 | NA | NA | TRBV5-1
CSAPDRVVEAFF | TGCAGTGCCCCGGACAGGGTCGTTGAAGCTTTCTTT | TRBJ1-1 | TRBD1 | many | TRBV20-1
CASSLDLAIDEQYF | TGTGCCAGCAGCTTAGATCTAGCTATAGACGAGCAGTACTTC | TRBJ2-7 | NA | few | TRBV7-2
CASSLDTDQPQHF | TGTGCCAGCAGCTTGGACACTGATCAGCCCCAGCATTTT | TRBJ1-5 | NA | few | TRBV7-3
CADASEGMGPNTEAFF | TGTGCCGACGCCAGTGAGGGAATGGGGCCGAACACTGAAGCTTTCTTT | TRBJ1-1 | NA | NA | TRBV11-1
CASSLVGTSVGEQFF | TGTGCCAGCAGCCTAGTCGGGACTAGCGTGGGAGAGCAGTTCTTC | TRBJ2-1 | TRBD2 | NA | TRBV7-2
CASSPPSGGVTDTQYF | TGTGCCAGCTCACCACCGTCTGGGGGGGTCACAGATACGCAGTATTTT | TRBJ2-3 | TRBD2 | few | TRBV18
CASSEDGMDEQYF | TGTGCCAGCAGTGAAGATGGGATGGACGAGCAGTACTTC | TRBJ2-7 | NA | NA | TRBV9
CATSRDGGYTF | TGTGCCACCAGCAGAGACGGCGGCTACACCTTC | TRBJ1-2 | NA | NA | TRBV15
CSALDSPTTNEKLFF | TGCAGCGCCCTGGACAGCCCAACAACTAATGAAAAACTGTTTTTT | TRBJ1-4 | NA | few | TRBV29-1
CASSLQGGSYNEQFF | TGTGCCAGCAGCCTCCAGGGGGGCTCCTACAATGAGCAGTTCTTC | TRBJ2-1 | NA | once | TRBV6-2/TRBV6-3
CSARLTSNNEQFF | TGCAGTGCTAGATTGACTTCCAACAATGAGCAGTTCTTC | TRBJ2-1 | NA | NA | TRBV20-1
CASSRDRSAGDTQYF | TGCGCCAGCAGCCGGGACAGGAGCGCCGGAGATACGCAGTATTTT | TRBJ2-3 | TRBD1 | few | TRBV4-1
CAIPLGGENTEAFF | TGTGCCATCCCCCTCGGAGGGGAAAACACTGAAGCTTTCTTT | TRBJ1-1 | NA | once | TRBV27
CASSPSAENTEAFF | TGTGCCAGCAGCCCAAGTGCAGAGAACACTGAAGCTTTCTTT | TRBJ1-1 | NA | NA | TRBV7-3
CSARKGETQYF | TGCAGTGCTAGAAAGGGAGAGACCCAGTACTTC | TRBJ2-5 | NA | NA | TRBV20-1
CASSPRLAPETQYF | TGTGCCAGCAGTCCACGACTAGCACCAGAGACCCAGTACTTC | TRBJ2-5 | TRBD2 | few | TRBV28
CATREGSGVWHF | TGTGCCACCCGCGAAGGTTCAGGGGTTTGGCACTTC | TRBJ2-7 | NA | few | TRBV15
CASSLSGGVTDTQYF | TGTGCCAGCAGCTTGTCCGGGGGAGTCACAGATACGCAGTATTTT | TRBJ2-3 | NA | NA | TRBV5-4
CASSLMVAGNNEQFF | TGTGCCAGCAGTTTAATGGTAGCGGGGAACAATGAGCAGTTCTTC | TRBJ2-1 | TRBD2 | NA | TRBV12-3/TRBV12-4
CASSLGVNPLYEQYF | TGTGCCAGCAGCTTAGGAGTAAACCCCCTCTACGAGCAGTACTTC | TRBJ2-7 | NA | few | TRBV7-2